The 30 T cell receptor beta chains listed next were all sequenced from one sample in a study. One entry per CDR3 protein results from TCRdb running MiXCR on the 5' RACE reads. The data hold 40,000 to 55,000 distinct CDR3 sequences, with roughly 23% observed a single time. Tregs were sorted as CD4+CD25+CD127-/low cells. The sequenced sample was Tregs sorted from a lymph node. These receptors all stem from a female donor with breast cancer.

This clonotype was counted only a few times. The gene calls are TRBV4-3 and TRBJ2-1; the D gene could be TRBD1 or TRBD2 (5 bases each). V lost 4 bases and J lost 2, with 15 bases in between. Germline V CDR1 and CDR2: LGHNA, YSLEER. The CDR3 runs 16 residues. Written as DNA, the CDR3 is TGCGCCAGCAGCCCAACCGGGACGTACACCTACAATGAGCAGTTCTTC. Translation gives CASSPTGTYTYNEQFF.

This clonotype has just a few counts. The chain recombines TRBV20-1 with TRBJ2-5, with D perhaps TRBD1 (5 bases). The V gene lost 0 bases and the J gene lost 1 base, with 12 bases spanning the gap. Per germline, CDR1 DFQATT and CDR2 SNEGSKA (reference sequence). This CDR3 has 15 residues. CDR3: CSARDSRDSQETQYF. CDR3 sequence (DNA): TGCAGTGCTAGAGATTCGCGTGACAGCCAAGAGACCCAGTACTTC.

The rearrangement joins TRBV9 to TRBJ2-4, with TRBD1 as a possible D gene (6 bases). There are 12 residues in the CDR3. Deletions cut 3 bases from V and 8 bases from J, with 9 bases between. The germline V gene encodes CDR1 SGDLS and CDR2 YYNGEE. CDR3 sequence: CASSGTADIQYF. DNA of the CDR3: TGTGCCAGCAGCGGGACAGCGGACATTCAGTACTTC.

This sequence joins TRBV27 and TRBJ1-5; tentatively, D is TRBD1 (6 bases). The CDR3 runs 15 residues. Germline V CDR1 and CDR2: MNHEY, SMNVEV (reference sequence). Trimming shortened V by 6 bases and J by 9 bases, and 21 bases separated the two germline ends. CDR3 sequence: CASSGGGTTYRPQHF. Written as DNA, the CDR3 is TGTGCCAGCAGCGGCGGAGGGACAACCTATCGGCCCCAGCATTTT.

This clonotype was seen ten or more times. The J gene is TRBJ1-2, the V gene TRBV20-1; TRBD1 matches 8 bases. CDR3 length: 13 amino acids. Germline V gives CDR1 DFQATT, CDR2 SNEGSKA (reference sequence). V dropped 4 bases and J dropped 8; count of bases not matched to a gene: 9. The CDR3 reads CSANDAGGWGYTF. The DNA for the CDR3 is TGCAGTGCTAATGATGCAGGGGGCTGGGGCTACACCTTC.

This clonotype has a count of ten or more. This chain connects TRBV6-5 to TRBJ1-1; 10 nucleotides line up with TRBD1. This CDR3 is 15 amino acids long. Trimming took 6 bases from V and 2 from J; bases not matched to a gene: 6. Germline CDR1 and CDR2: MNHEY and SVGAGI. CDR3 region: CASSPGDRGNTEAFF. In DNA, the CDR3 is TGTGCCAGCAGCCCAGGGGACAGGGGTAACACTGAAGCTTTCTTT.

This chain uses TRBV10-3 with TRBJ1-4, with TRBD1 matching over 7 bases. Per germline, CDR1 ENHRY and CDR2 SYGVKD. This CDR3 region has 16 residues. With V trimmed by 2 bases and J by 4 bases, 7 bases remained unmatched. DNA for the CDR3: TGTGCCATCAGTGAGGGACAGGCTCTAAGTAATGAAAAACTGTTTTTT. Its translation: CAISEGQALSNEKLFF.

CDR3 nucleotide sequence: TGTGCCAGCAGTGATCGCTACGAGCAGTACTTC. Translated: CASSDRYEQYF. The rearrangement uses TRBV2 and TRBJ2-7; D call uncertain. V lost 3 bases and J 3 bases, leaving 3 bases between the germline ends. The CDR3 loop spans 11 amino acids. CDR1 and CDR2 from the germline V gene are SNHLY and FYNNEI. The full variable domain, completed using reference TRBV2 and TRBJ2-7, is EPEVTQTPSHQVTQMGQEVILRCVPISNHLYFYWYRQILGQKVEFLVSFYNNEISEKSEIFDDQFSVERPDGSNFTLKIRSTKLEDSAMYFCASSDRYEQYFGPGTRLTVT.

A word on this clonotype: A much larger clonotype is one base distant, so this may be a read error. DNA of the CDR3: TGTGCCAGCAGTTGCTGGGGGGATGCGCGGGAGCAGTACTTC. Residues: CASSCWGDAREQYF. This chain links TRBV6-5 with TRBJ2-7, with D maybe TRBD2 (6 bases). This CDR3 comprises 14 residues. Trimming removed 4 bases from V and 7 bases from J, with 17 bases in between. The germline CDR1 and CDR2 sequences are MNHEY and SVGAGI.

This clonotype was seen a handful of times. The chain is built from TRBV7-9 and TRBJ2-7; 9 bases match TRBD1. The CDR3 contains 13 residues. V trimming: 5 bases; J trimming: 2 bases; junction bases outside the gene matches: 1. CDR1 is SEHNR, CDR2 FQNEAQ, per germline (reference sequence). CDR3 residues: CASSRTGAYEQYF. As DNA, the CDR3 is TGTGCCAGCAGCCGGACAGGGGCCTACGAGCAGTACTTC.

The sample holds many counts of this clonotype. This chain joins TRBV4-1 and TRBJ2-3; TRBD1 aligns across 10 bases. Germline values: CDR1 MGHRA, CDR2 YSYEKL. V lost 4 bases and J lost 4; bases outside the gene matches: 11. The CDR3 sequence is 17 residues long. CDR3: CASSLPGGTGDADTQYF. The CDR3 region has the DNA TGCGCCAGCAGCCTCCCAGGCGGGACAGGGGATGCAGATACGCAGTATTTT.

This chain links TRBV5-6 with TRBJ2-7, with 13 bases identical to TRBD2. V was clipped by 1 base and J by 7 bases; unmatched bases: 5. CDR3 length equals 15 residues. Germline V gene sequence: CDR1 SGHDT, CDR2 YYEEEE. The CDR3 spells CASSLQGLAGVEQYF. The CDR3 nucleotides are TGTGCCAGCAGCTTGCAAGGACTAGCGGGAGTTGAGCAGTACTTC.

In this sample, this clonotype turned up a few times. The V and J genes are TRBV12-3 or TRBV12-4 and TRBJ2-5, with 9 bases aligning to TRBD2. The J segment lost 2 bases and the V segment lost 6 bases, leaving 4 bases of the junction unmatched. There are 14 residues in the CDR3. CDR3 in amino acids: CASRGLAPQETQYF. The DNA of the CDR3 is TGTGCCAGCAGGGGACTAGCCCCTCAAGAGACCCAGTACTTC.

The chain joins TRBV20-1 to TRBJ2-7; 9 positions match TRBD2. The CDR3 runs 15 residues. Germline V gene sequence: CDR1 DFQATT, CDR2 SNEGSKA (reference sequence). J was trimmed by 4 bases and V by 6 bases; bases with no gene match: 13. The CDR3 here is CSARRLPAGGYEQYF. DNA of the CDR3: TGCAGTGCGAGAAGACTCCCAGCGGGAGGTTACGAGCAGTACTTC.

V is TRBV5-1 and J is TRBJ2-1; TRBD2 is a possible D gene (5 bases). Germline V gene lookup returns CDR1 SGHRS and CDR2 YFSETQ. Trimming pared 4 bases from V and 1 base from J, leaving 15 bases between. CDR3 size: 16 residues. The DNA of the CDR3 is TGCGCCAGCAGCCCGGAACCGAGCGGTTCCTACAATGAGCAGTTCTTC. This translates into CASSPEPSGSYNEQFF.

This clonotype turned up a few times. This chain joins TRBV6-1 and TRBJ2-7; 9 nucleotides match TRBD2. The CDR3 is 15 amino acids. V lost 7 bases, J lost 2 bases, and 9 bases stayed unmatched. From germline, CDR1 is MNHNS and CDR2 SASEGT. CDR3 loop: CASTKLAGEPYEQYF. Here the CDR3 DNA reads TGTGCCAGCACCAAGTTAGCGGGAGAGCCCTACGAGCAGTACTTC.

This clonotype was observed many times. This chain links TRBV25-1 with TRBJ1-1, with no clear D. V shed 4 bases and J shed 1 base, with 7 bases lying between them. The CDR3 has 13 residues. Germline CDR1 and CDR2: MGHDK and SYGVNS. CDR3 sequence reads: CASSVSANTEAFF. DNA of the CDR3: TGTGCCAGCAGTGTGTCAGCGAACACTGAAGCTTTCTTT.

The V and J genes are TRBV6-5 and TRBJ2-7; D possibly corresponds to TRBD1 (6 bases). Trimming pared 2 bases from V and 0 bases from J, leaving 8 bases between. CDR3 length: 14 amino acids. Germline CDR1 MNHEY, CDR2 SVGAGI. In DNA form, the CDR3 reads TGTGCCAGCAGTTACACGGGACACTCCTACGAGCAGTACTTC. Amino acids: CASSYTGHSYEQYF.

In its sample, this clonotype was seen a few times. The chain is built from TRBV25-1 and TRBJ1-4, with no clear D. The CDR3 covers 16 residues. Germline V CDR1 and CDR2: MGHDK, SYGVNS. The V and J ends lost 4 bases and 0 bases respectively, with 12 bases between them. For the CDR3, the DNA is TGTGCCAGCAGTGGTACTTCGTCTCCAACTAATGAAAAACTGTTTTTT. Its protein product is CASSGTSSPTNEKLFF.

Of note for this clonotype: Given a much more abundant clone one base away, this may be a read error. The genes are TRBV3-1 and TRBJ1-2, with D unclear. V shed 4 bases and J shed 3 bases, with 12 bases lying between them. Germline V gene data show CDR1 as LGHDT and CDR2 as YNNKEL (reference sequence). The CDR3 is 14 amino acids. CDR3 sequence (DNA): TGTGCCAGCAGCCCCAAGAGCGGACACTATGGCTACACCTTC. Encoded protein: CASSPKSGHYGYTF.

The V gene is TRBV20-1, the J gene TRBJ2-7; 13 bases map to TRBD2. The CDR3 is made up of 15 amino acids. Trimming cost V 2 bases and J 6 bases; bases outside gene matches: 7. Germline V lookup: CDR1 DFQATT, CDR2 SNEGSKA (reference sequence). The CDR3 DNA reads as TGCAGTGCTAGAATACCGGGACTAGCGGGAACCGAGCAGTACTTC. It is translated as CSARIPGLAGTEQYF.

There are a few counts of this clonotype. This sequence joins TRBV20-1 and TRBJ2-7; a weak D match, TRBD1 (5 bases). CDR1 DFQATT and CDR2 SNEGSKA come from the germline V gene (reference sequence). The CDR3 sequence is 11 residues long. The V gene lost 3 bases and the J gene lost 3 bases, with 6 bases spanning the gap. CDR3 sequence reads: CSARDNYEQYF. The CDR3 nucleotides are TGCAGTGCTAGGGACAACTACGAGCAGTACTTC.

This clonotype was observed a handful of times. An end of the junction differs from the germline gene, which may be a read error. The chain employs TRBV4-1 and TRBJ2-1; D is possibly TRBD1 (6 bases). The CDR3 has 16 residues. CDR1 is MGHRA and CDR2 is YSYEKL in the germline V gene. CDR3 loop: CASSQYRTGSNDEQSF. As DNA, the CDR3 is TGCGCCAGCAGCCAATATCGTACAGGGTCCAATGATGAGCAGTCCTTC.

The chain couples TRBV4-2 to TRBJ1-1, with D uncertain. The CDR3 contains 12 residues. The germline V gene encodes CDR1 LGHNA and CDR2 YNFKEQ. Trimming removed 3 bases from V and 3 bases from J, with 5 bases in between. The CDR3 DNA reads TGTGCCAGCAGCCAGTTCGACACTGAAGCTTTCTTT. Amino acids: CASSQFDTEAFF.

This clonotype was observed many times. The chain employs TRBV7-2 and TRBJ1-6; 9 nucleotides match TRBD1. The trim removed 1 base at V and 10 bases at J, leaving 5 bases unmatched. This CDR3 has 15 residues. The germline V gene encodes CDR1 SGHTA and CDR2 FQGNSA. The CDR3 DNA follows: TGTGCCAGCAGCTTAGTGGGACAGGGCGGATCACCCCTCCACTTT. It specifies CASSLVGQGGSPLHF.

This clonotype was observed at least ten times. The gene calls are TRBV5-1 and TRBJ2-3, with 13 bases aligning to TRBD2. Trimming removed 4 bases from V and 7 bases from J; junction bases left unmatched: 6. CDR3 length: 15 residues. Germline V gene sequence: CDR1 SGHRS, CDR2 YFSETQ. The CDR3 protein is CASSPGLAGPNTQYF. CDR3 coding DNA: TGCGCCAGCAGCCCGGGACTAGCGGGACCAAATACGCAGTATTTT. The variable domain in full, with the rest retrieved from reference TRBV5-1 and TRBJ2-3, is KAGVTQTPRYLIKTRGQQVTLSCSPISGHRSVSWYQQTPGQGLQFLFEYFSETQRNKGNFPGRFSGRQFSNSRSEMNVSTLELGDSALYLCASSPGLAGPNTQYFGPGTRLTVL.

This clonotype was observed many times. The gene calls are TRBV5-1 and TRBJ1-2; tentatively, D is TRBD1 (6 bases). In germline, CDR1 is SGHRS, CDR2 YFSETQ. The CDR3 runs to 14 residues. The V end was cut by 3 bases, the J end by 2 bases, with 11 bases between. CDR3 amino acids: CASSSQGTNYGYTF. The CDR3 nucleotides read TGCGCCAGCAGCTCACAGGGCACAAACTATGGCTACACCTTC. Full variable domain (rest looked up from reference TRBV5-1 and TRBJ1-2): KAGVTQTPRYLIKTRGQQVTLSCSPISGHRSVSWYQQTPGQGLQFLFEYFSETQRNKGNFPGRFSGRQFSNSRSEMNVSTLELGDSALYLCASSSQGTNYGYTFGSGTRLTVV.

The CDR3 nucleotides read TGTGCCAGCAGAGGTGGGAGTAATGAGCAGTTCTTC. It is translated as CASRGGSNEQFF. The genes are TRBV6-6 and TRBJ2-1; perhaps TRBD2 as D (5 bases). The V end was cut by 6 bases, the J end by 7 bases, with 10 bases between. The germline gives CDR1 MNHNY, CDR2 SVGAGI (reference sequence). The CDR3 runs to 12 residues.

This clonotype was recorded many times. The V call is TRBV5-1, the J call TRBJ2-5, with TRBD2 matching over 8 bases. Germline CDR1 reads SGHRS; CDR2 reads YFSETQ. V trimming: 4 bases; J trimming: 3 bases; junction bases outside the gene matches: 8. CDR3 length equals 15 residues. The CDR3 bases are TGCGCCAGCAGCGTCAACAGAGCGGGAGAAGAGACCCAGTACTTC. Translation: CASSVNRAGEETQYF.

The chain uses TRBV12-3 or TRBV12-4 and TRBJ1-2; no firm D call. V lost 3 bases to trimming and J lost 2 bases, with 13 bases between them. There are 15 residues in the CDR3. The CDR3 DNA is TGTGCCAGCAGTTTTGGCAGGAGGGCCAACTATGGCTACACCTTC. Translation: CASSFGRRANYGYTF.